The 27 T cell receptor beta chains below come from one sample, sequenced in a study of cytomegalovirus exposure and HLA in healthy donors. PCR used 60 Vbeta primers and 13 Jbeta primers. Here immunoSEQ multiplex PCR was the method, and the copy in TCRdb shows in-frame clones only, minus some. The data contain about 130,000 clones, 80% to 85% of them singletons. Sequencing was carried out using PBMCs. The receptor set was obtained from a man aged 18 to 30 in good health and CMV-seronegative.

The rearrangement links TRBV2 to TRBJ1-4; perhaps TRBD1 as D (6 bases). Germline values: CDR1 SNHLY, CDR2 FYNNEI. The length of the CDR3 is 14 residues. With 2 bases removed from V and 8 bases from J, the gap between germline ends came to 12 bases. The CDR3 region is CASSESRRGEKLFF. CDR3 DNA: TGTGCCAGCAGTGAATCCCGCAGGGGAGAAAAACTGTTTTTT.

The V and J genes are TRBV19 and TRBJ1-2; D ambiguous. V lost 2 bases, J lost 4 bases, and 11 bases lay in between. CDR1 and CDR2 from the germline V gene are LNHDA and SQIVND (reference sequence). The CDR3 contains 14 residues. The CDR3 DNA sequence: TGTGCCAGTAGTATAATCGACTCCTCCTATGGCTACACCTTC. Encoded protein: CASSIIDSSYGYTF.

In this sample, this clone turned up a few times. The chain is built from TRBV5-6 and TRBJ1-1; D is possibly TRBD1 (5 bases). Per the germline V gene, CDR1 is SGHDT and CDR2 is YYEEEE. The CDR3 consists of 14 residues. V dropped 4 bases and J dropped 0 bases, with 10 bases sitting between them. CDR3 amino acids: CASSTRGVNTEAFF. The DNA for the CDR3 is TGTGCCAGCAGCACCCGGGGGGTGAACACTGAAGCTTTCTTT.

The J gene is TRBJ1-2, the V gene TRBV27; 8 bases match TRBD1. The CDR3 is 16 amino acids. The junction had 7 bases not matched to a gene; V was cut back by 0 bases and J by 4 bases. In germline, CDR1 is MNHEY, CDR2 SMNVEV (reference sequence). The CDR3 DNA reads as TGTGCCAGCAGTTTATCCCCGTCAGGGACAGGCTATGGCTACACCTTC. Residues: CASSLSPSGTGYGYTF.

In this sample, this clone turned up once. The chain is built from TRBV19 and TRBJ1-1; a weak D match, TRBD1 (6 bases). The germline CDR1 and CDR2 sequences are LNHDA and SQIVND (reference sequence). The CDR3 runs to 15 residues. Trimming cost V 9 bases and J 1 base, with 18 bases left between them. The CDR3 nucleotides read TGTGCCAGCCGCCCATCGGGACATCAGAACACTGAAGCTTTCTTT. It codes for CASRPSGHQNTEAFF.

The chain employs TRBV16 and TRBJ2-1; D unresolved. The V end lost 4 bases, the J end lost 9 bases, and 7 bases lay between the germline ends. From germline, CDR1 is KGHSY and CDR2 FQNENV. This CDR3 comprises 11 residues. Here the CDR3 reads CASSLASEQFF. In DNA, the CDR3 is TGTGCCAGCAGCCTCGCTAGTGAGCAGTTCTTC.

The genes are TRBV27 and TRBJ2-1; 8 bases align to TRBD1. CDR3 length: 16 amino acids. Germline loops: CDR1 MNHEY, CDR2 SMNVEV (reference sequence). Trimming at V came to 3 bases and at J to 4 bases, leaving 8 bases not matched to a gene. CDR3 DNA: TGTGCCAGCAGTTTCCCGCGCGGACAGGGATACAATGAGCAGTTCTTC. It translates to CASSFPRGQGYNEQFF.

The rearrangement joins TRBV7-8 to TRBJ1-1; weak D call: TRBD1 (6 bases). The V end lost 5 bases, the J end lost 3 bases, and 13 bases lay between the germline ends. CDR3 length equals 14 residues. Looked up from germline, CDR1 is SGHVS and CDR2 is FQNEAQ. Written as DNA, the CDR3 is TGTGCCAGCAGCCACGGACAGACCTACACTGAAGCTTTCTTT. Amino acid sequence: CASSHGQTYTEAFF.

The J gene is TRBJ1-1, the V gene TRBV10-3; TRBD1 is a possible D gene (5 bases). The germline V and J ends were trimmed by 6 bases and 1 base, with 15 bases remaining between them. This CDR3 has 15 residues. Germline CDR1 ENHRY, CDR2 SYGVKD. CDR3 coding DNA: TGTGCCATCAGGGGTTGGGGCGCGGAGAACACTGAAGCTTTCTTT. The encoded protein is CAIRGWGAENTEAFF.

The rearrangement links TRBV29-1 to TRBJ2-1; 9 bases match TRBD1. Germline-derived CDR1 and CDR2 are SQVTM and ANQGSEA. The CDR3 extends over 11 amino acids. Trimming at V came to 6 bases and at J to 12 bases, leaving 6 bases not matched to a gene. The CDR3 DNA reads TGCAGCGTGGGGACAGGGTTCGGGCAGTTCTTC. It codes for CSVGTGFGQFF.

The chain has TRBV6-5 and TRBJ1-3; D is possibly TRBD1 (6 bases). The V end lost 0 bases, the J end lost 4 bases, and 10 bases lay between the germline ends. From germline, CDR1 is MNHEY and CDR2 SVGAGI. CDR3 length equals 15 residues. DNA for the CDR3: TGTGCCAGCAGTTACTCTGGGACATTCGGAAACACCATATATTTT. Translated: CASSYSGTFGNTIYF.

The chain joins TRBV5-1 to TRBJ2-5; maybe TRBD1 (6 bases). Near its end, the DNA agrees better with TRBJ2-7, so the J call may be wrong. This CDR3 has 15 residues. CDR1 is SGHRS and CDR2 is YFSETQ in the germline V gene. The CDR3 loop is CASSAEVVRGYEQYF. The CDR3 DNA follows: TGCGCCAGCAGCGCGGAGGTCGTCAGGGGCTACGAGCAGTACTTC.

This clone appeared once. This CDR3 is CASSEHRVNVMYF. The CDR3 DNA reads as TGCGCCAGCAGTGAGCACCGAGTCAATGTTATGTACTTC. The J gene is TRBJ2-7, the V gene TRBV10-2, with D uncertain. Deletions cut 2 bases from V and 12 bases from J, with 17 bases between. The CDR3 has 13 residues. CDR1 and CDR2 from the germline V gene are WSHSY and SAAADI.

The chain carries TRBV29-1 and TRBJ1-6; D is possibly TRBD1 (5 bases). This CDR3 has 13 amino acids. Germline CDR1 reads SQVTM; CDR2 reads ANQGSEA. V was trimmed by 3 bases and J by 14 bases, leaving 17 bases between them. The CDR3 DNA follows: TGCAGCGTTGAGACCGACAACCCCAGGGCCCTCCACTTT. This gives the protein CSVETDNPRALHF.

The V call is TRBV11-2, the J call TRBJ1-1; D unresolved. CDR1 and CDR2 (germline): SGHAT, FQNNGV. The V and J ends lost 5 bases and 11 bases respectively, with 15 bases between them. The CDR3 is made up of 12 amino acids. CDR3 in amino acids: CASSPQPAAAFF. The CDR3 nucleotides read TGTGCCAGCAGCCCGCAACCCGCTGCGGCTTTCTTT.

The chain recombines TRBV13 with TRBJ1-6; 11 positions agree with TRBD1. CDR1 and CDR2 from the germline V gene are PRHDT and FYEKMQ (reference sequence). V lost 5 bases, J lost 10 bases, and 13 bases stayed unmatched. The CDR3 runs to 17 residues. The CDR3 bases are TGTGCCAGCAGCCAAAGGGACAGGGGGGCGTTTGACTCACCCCTCCACTTT. Amino acids: CASSQRDRGAFDSPLHF. The variable domain in full, with the rest retrieved from reference TRBV13 and TRBJ1-6, is AAGVIQSPRHLIKEKRETATLKCYPIPRHDTVYWYQQGPGQDPQFLISFYEKMQSDKGSIPDRFSAQQFSDYHSELNMSSLELGDSALYFCASSQRDRGAFDSPLHFGNGTRLTVT.

The chain has TRBV11-2 and TRBJ2-2, with D possibly being TRBD2 (5 bases). The CDR3 length is 14 residues. V was shortened by 2 bases and J by 7 bases, with 11 bases between the two germline ends. Germline V gives CDR1 SGHAT, CDR2 FQNNGV. CDR3 sequence reads: CASSLRGMGGELFF. The CDR3 nucleotides read TGTGCCAGCAGCTTAAGAGGGATGGGCGGGGAGCTGTTTTTT.

V is TRBV27 and J is TRBJ1-5, with a weak D call TRBD1 (6 bases). The CDR3 totals 16 residues. V shed 8 bases and J shed 6 bases, with 23 bases lying between them. Per germline, CDR1 MNHEY and CDR2 SMNVEV (reference sequence). CDR3 residues: CASRQNRDQGIQPQHF. The CDR3 region has the DNA TGTGCCAGCCGCCAGAACCGGGACCAGGGGATTCAGCCCCAGCATTTT.

The J gene is TRBJ2-7, the V gene TRBV5-6; 8 positions match TRBD1. Per the germline V gene, CDR1 is SGHDT and CDR2 is YYEEEE. The J segment lost 1 base and the V segment lost 6 bases, leaving 6 bases of the junction unmatched. The CDR3 loop spans 14 amino acids. For the CDR3, the DNA is TGTGCCAGCATGGGGACAGGTTATTCCTACGAGCAGTACTTC. Translation: CASMGTGYSYEQYF.

The rearrangement links TRBV19 to TRBJ2-1; 13 bases map to TRBD2. The V segment lost 6 bases and the J segment 7 bases; nucleotides outside the gene matches: 6. The germline V gene encodes CDR1 LNHDA and CDR2 SQIVND (reference sequence). The CDR3 is made up of 15 amino acids. CDR3 DNA sequence: TGTGCCAGTAGCCCGACTAGCGGGGGGATTAATGAGCAGTTCTTC. Protein: CASSPTSGGINEQFF.

The CDR3 coding sequence is TGTGCCAGCGGGTCAGGGAAAAGAAACTATGGCTACACCTTC. Translation: CASGSGKRNYGYTF. V gene TRBV6-5 combines with J gene TRBJ1-2; D perhaps matches TRBD1 (5 bases). Germline CDR1 is MNHEY and CDR2 is SVGAGI. The CDR3 is made up of 14 amino acids. Trimming cost V 8 bases and J 2 bases, with 15 bases left between them.

This rearrangement joins TRBV7-2 to TRBJ1-4; 9 bases are shared with TRBD1. Germline V gives CDR1 SGHTA, CDR2 FQGNSA. The CDR3 length is 14 residues. Trimming removed 5 bases from V and 7 bases from J; junction bases left unmatched: 5. CDR3 loop: CASSRQGEVEKLFF. CDR3 in DNA: TGTGCCAGCAGCCGACAGGGGGAGGTTGAAAAACTGTTTTTT. Looking up the rest from reference TRBV7-2 and TRBJ1-4 gives the full variable domain: GAGVSQSPSNKVTEKGKDVELRCDPISGHTALYWYRQSLGQGLEFLIYFQGNSAPDKSGLPSDRFSAERTGGSVSTLTIQRTQQEDSAVYLCASSRQGEVEKLFFGSGTQLSVL.

The V gene is TRBV11-1, the J gene TRBJ2-1; 10 bases are a match to TRBD1. The length of the CDR3 is 15 residues. Trimming removed 6 bases from V and 5 bases from J; junction bases left unmatched: 7. Germline loops: CDR1 SGHAT, CDR2 FQDESV (reference sequence). The CDR3 bases are TGTGCCAGCAGACTGCCGGGGACAGGGGACAATGAGCAGTTCTTC. This translates into CASRLPGTGDNEQFF. Full variable domain (outside the CDR3, taken from reference TRBV11-1 and TRBJ2-1): EAEVAQSPRYKITEKSQAVAFWCDPISGHATLYWYRQILGQGPELLVQFQDESVVDDSQLPKDRFSAERLKGVDSTLKIQPAELGDSAMYLCASRLPGTGDNEQFFGPGTRLTVL.

The chain carries TRBV5-1 and TRBJ1-5, with 7 bases aligning to TRBD1. In germline, CDR1 is SGHRS, CDR2 YFSETQ. The J segment lost 4 bases and the V segment lost 0 bases, leaving 4 bases of the junction unmatched. This CDR3 has 15 amino acids. The CDR3 sequence: CASSLEGGRNQPQHF. The CDR3, as DNA: TGCGCCAGCAGCTTGGAAGGGGGCCGTAATCAGCCCCAGCATTTT. The variable domain in full, completed from reference TRBV5-1 and TRBJ1-5, reads KAGVTQTPRYLIKTRGQQVTLSCSPISGHRSVSWYQQTPGQGLQFLFEYFSETQRNKGNFPGRFSGRQFSNSRSEMNVSTLELGDSALYLCASSLEGGRNQPQHFGDGTRLSIL.

The V and J genes are TRBV4-1 and TRBJ1-5; 12 bases match TRBD1. CDR1 and CDR2 from the germline V gene are MGHRA and YSYEKL. This CDR3 spans 15 amino acids. Losses at the gene ends were 3 bases for V and 5 bases for J; bases not matched to a gene: 2. In DNA, the CDR3 is TGCGCCAGCAGCCAGGGACAGGGGGCTGATCAGCCCCAGCATTTT. It translates to CASSQGQGADQPQHF.

The chain links TRBV19 to TRBJ1-4; TRBD1 might be the D (5 bases). V lost 2 bases, J lost 3 bases, and 13 bases lay in between. This CDR3 is 16 amino acids long. Germline CDR1 is LNHDA and CDR2 is SQIVND (reference sequence). DNA for the CDR3: TGTGCCAGTAGTATACCCCGGGGGGGGTCTAATGAAAAACTGTTTTTT. Its protein product is CASSIPRGGSNEKLFF.

This clone was counted between two and nine times. The V and J genes are TRBV5-6 and TRBJ2-5, with 7 bases fitting TRBD1. This CDR3 has 17 residues. Germline assignment: CDR1 SGHDT and CDR2 YYEEEE. V trimming: 2 bases; J trimming: 9 bases; junction bases outside the gene matches: 19. The CDR3 is CASSFHSRYSATGAQYF. Written as DNA, the CDR3 is TGTGCCAGCAGCTTTCACTCCAGGTATTCGGCCACAGGGGCCCAGTACTTC.